This is a list of T cell receptor beta chains from one sample in a study of regulatory T cells in long-lasting Graves disease. TCRdb re-called the multiplex PCR reads with MiXCR, one entry per CDR3 protein. The table records around 340,000 distinct CDR3 sequences, about 20% of them present only once. The material sequenced was peripheral blood mononuclear cells (PBMCs), taken when the disease was refractory, from a patient treated with antithyroid drugs. The receptors shown here come from a female donor with Graves disease. CDR3s include the opening cysteine and the closing phenylalanine or tryptophan. D genes are given only for firm matches.

CDR3aa,v_gene,j_gene,d_gene,len
CASKVNSGSWTGELFF,TRBV6-1,TRBJ2-2,TRBD2,16
CAWSVGLGYTGELFF,TRBV30,TRBJ2-2,TRBD2,15
CASSLIYGAGGYTF,TRBV4-1,TRBJ1-2,NA,14
CASSLEWDNSPLHF,TRBV7-9,TRBJ1-6,NA,14
CASSWSTSSTSPLHF,TRBV6-5,TRBJ1-6,NA,15
CASRDDPSQPQHF,TRBV12-3/TRBV12-4,TRBJ1-5,NA,13
CASLGPWEDEAFF,TRBV13,TRBJ1-1,NA,13
CASSSKPTGSYEQYF,TRBV27,TRBJ2-7,NA,15
CASSKQFSYGYTF,TRBV19,TRBJ1-2,NA,13
CASSASWGELFF,TRBV19,TRBJ2-2,NA,12
CASSAYSEAFF,TRBV7-3,TRBJ1-1,NA,11
CASSTTGFFQPQHF,TRBV7-9,TRBJ1-5,NA,14
CASSGTDSPYEQYF,TRBV12-3/TRBV12-4,TRBJ2-7,TRBD1,14
CSVLTDRDTEAFF,TRBV29-1,TRBJ1-1,NA,13
CASSLVRVGELFF,TRBV7-9,TRBJ2-2,NA,13
CASSMGSGGATDTQYF,TRBV19,TRBJ2-3,TRBD2,16
CASRDTGGQETQYF,TRBV11-3,TRBJ2-5,TRBD1,14
CASSRTGSDSPLHF,TRBV18,TRBJ1-6,TRBD1,14
CASPGTGRRVNTEAFF,TRBV2,TRBJ1-1,TRBD1,16
CASSLIPQISSGELFF,TRBV5-1,TRBJ2-2,NA,16
CASSQVAGRGCTDTQYF,TRBV3-1,TRBJ2-3,NA,17
CASSLEETGILDEQFF,TRBV7-8,TRBJ2-1,TRBD1,16
CASSSSPPWGYTF,TRBV9,TRBJ1-2,NA,13
CASRSSTGGRFESQYF,TRBV5-1,TRBJ2-5,NA,16
CASSPPGGRHEQYF,TRBV18,TRBJ2-7,NA,14
CASSLLAGGLTEAFF,TRBV7-2,TRBJ1-1,TRBD1,15
CALEGGNQETQYF,TRBV30,TRBJ2-5,NA,13
CASRAGAGHYNSPLHF,TRBV6-1,TRBJ1-6,NA,16
CASSFGGAGTGELFF,TRBV12-3/TRBV12-4,TRBJ2-2,NA,15
CASSLWTGTGDGYTF,TRBV5-1,TRBJ1-2,TRBD1,15
CASSPREGSGYTF,TRBV27,TRBJ1-2,NA,13
CSVRQVVQETQYF,TRBV29-1,TRBJ2-5,NA,13
CAIRGTGRFDEQYF,TRBV10-3,TRBJ2-7,TRBD1,14
CSVYTFGDVGTFF,TRBV29-1,TRBJ1-1,NA,13
CASSSSSVGELFF,TRBV12-3/TRBV12-4,TRBJ2-2,NA,13
CASSPGQGAGGYTF,TRBV12-3/TRBV12-4,TRBJ1-2,TRBD1,14
CASTEWTGDGYTF,TRBV7-9,TRBJ1-2,TRBD1,13
CASKGNQETQYF,TRBV28,TRBJ2-5,NA,12
CASSSTVVTSGANVLTF,TRBV5-1,TRBJ2-6,NA,17
CASRAGTENIGELFF,TRBV12-3/TRBV12-4,TRBJ2-2,TRBD1,15
CASSLTPQHGAEYEQYF,TRBV7-3,TRBJ2-7,NA,17
CASSYSSMISGANVLTF,TRBV6-2/TRBV6-3,TRBJ2-6,NA,17
CASTEQPANEQFF,TRBV7-9,TRBJ2-1,NA,13
CSSGQPYNEQFF,TRBV29-1,TRBJ2-1,NA,12
CASSEGIFGNTIYF,TRBV28,TRBJ1-3,NA,14
CASTGANEKLFF,TRBV6-1,TRBJ1-4,NA,12
CASKEVGAPRETQYF,TRBV6-1,TRBJ2-5,NA,15
CSVWGLNTEAFF,TRBV29-1,TRBJ1-1,NA,12
CASSLLKAGNTIYF,TRBV7-2,TRBJ1-3,NA,14
CASSPPYEQYF,TRBV18,TRBJ2-7,NA,11